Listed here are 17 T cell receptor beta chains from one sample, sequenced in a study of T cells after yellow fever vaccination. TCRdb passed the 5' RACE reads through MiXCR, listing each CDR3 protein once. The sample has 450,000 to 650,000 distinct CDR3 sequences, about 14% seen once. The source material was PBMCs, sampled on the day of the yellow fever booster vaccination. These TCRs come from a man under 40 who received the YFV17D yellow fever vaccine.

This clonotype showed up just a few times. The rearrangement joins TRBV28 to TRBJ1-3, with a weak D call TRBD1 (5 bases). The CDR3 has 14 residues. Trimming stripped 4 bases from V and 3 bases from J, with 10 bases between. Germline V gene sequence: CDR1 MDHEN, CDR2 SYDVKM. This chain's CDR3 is CASSSPGLGNTIYF. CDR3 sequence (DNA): TGTGCCAGCAGTTCACCGGGACTTGGAAACACCATATATTTT.

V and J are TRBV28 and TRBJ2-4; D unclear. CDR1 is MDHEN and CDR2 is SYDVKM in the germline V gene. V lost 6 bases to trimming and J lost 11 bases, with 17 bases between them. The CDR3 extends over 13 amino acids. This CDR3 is CASSATRRVLQYF. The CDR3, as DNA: TGTGCCAGCAGCGCGACGCGCCGGGTCCTTCAGTACTTC.

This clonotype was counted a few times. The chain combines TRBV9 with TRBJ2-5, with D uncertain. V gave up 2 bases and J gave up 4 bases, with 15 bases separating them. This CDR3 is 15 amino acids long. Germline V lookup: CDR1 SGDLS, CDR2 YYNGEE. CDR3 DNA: TGTGCCAGCAGCGTTTCGGTACACTCGCCAGAGACCCAGTACTTC. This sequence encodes CASSVSVHSPETQYF.

The CDR3 DNA is TGTGCCTGGAGTTCCTGGGATCAGCGCAATGAGCAGTTCTTC. It codes for CAWSSWDQRNEQFF. The chain uses TRBV30 and TRBJ2-1; D is uncertain. V lost 2 bases and J lost 6, with 14 bases in between. The CDR3 is 14 residues long. Per the germline V gene, CDR1 is GTSNPN and CDR2 is SVGIG (reference sequence).

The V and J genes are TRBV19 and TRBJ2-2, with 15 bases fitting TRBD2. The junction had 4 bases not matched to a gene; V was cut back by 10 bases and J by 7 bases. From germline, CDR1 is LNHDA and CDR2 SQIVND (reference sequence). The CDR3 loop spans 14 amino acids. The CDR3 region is CATGLAGGVGELFF. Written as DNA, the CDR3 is TGTGCCACTGGACTAGCGGGAGGGGTCGGGGAGCTGTTTTTT. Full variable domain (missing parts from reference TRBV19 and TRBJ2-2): DGGITQSPKYLFRKEGQNVTLSCEQNLNHDAMYWYRQDPGQGLRLIYYSQIVNDFQKGDIAEGYSVSREKKESFPLTVTSAQKNPTAFYLCATGLAGGVGELFFGEGSRLTVL.

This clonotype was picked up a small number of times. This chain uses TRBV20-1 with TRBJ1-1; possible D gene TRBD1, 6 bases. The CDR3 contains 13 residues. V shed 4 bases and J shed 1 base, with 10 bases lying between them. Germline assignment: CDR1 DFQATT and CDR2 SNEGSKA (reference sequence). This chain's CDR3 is CSATVQGNTEAFF. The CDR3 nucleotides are TGCAGTGCTACCGTACAGGGGAACACTGAAGCTTTCTTT.

CDR3 sequence (DNA): TGTGCCAGCAGTTTCGACAGGGGGGTAGCTTTCTTT. This codes for CASSFDRGVAFF. The chain employs TRBV6-5 and TRBJ1-1, with 9 nucleotides matching TRBD1. With 4 bases clipped from V and 10 bases from J, the junction kept 4 bases outside the gene matches. Germline-derived CDR1 and CDR2 are MNHEY and SVGAGI. CDR3 length: 12 residues.

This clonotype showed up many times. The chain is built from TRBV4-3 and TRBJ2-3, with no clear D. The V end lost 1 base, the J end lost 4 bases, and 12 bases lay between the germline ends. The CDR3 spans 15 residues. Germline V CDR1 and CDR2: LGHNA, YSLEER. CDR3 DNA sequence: TGCGCCAGCAGCCAAGCGAACCAACCCCCAGATACGCAGTATTTT. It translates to CASSQANQPPDTQYF.

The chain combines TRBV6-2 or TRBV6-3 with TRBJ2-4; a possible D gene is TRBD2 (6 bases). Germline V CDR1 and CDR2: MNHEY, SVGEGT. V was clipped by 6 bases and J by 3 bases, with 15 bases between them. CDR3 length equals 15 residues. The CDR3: CASRDYLGGKNIQYF. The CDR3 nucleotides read TGTGCCAGCAGGGATTATTTGGGGGGCAAAAACATTCAGTACTTC.

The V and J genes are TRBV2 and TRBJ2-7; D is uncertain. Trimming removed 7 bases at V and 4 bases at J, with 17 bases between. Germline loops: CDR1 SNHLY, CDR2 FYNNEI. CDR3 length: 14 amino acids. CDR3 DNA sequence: TGTGCCAGCACCCCGGAACATTCTAGGTACGAGCAGTACTTC. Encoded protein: CASTPEHSRYEQYF.

The CDR3 protein is CASSGDMSYNEQFF. In nucleotides, the CDR3 is TGTGCCAGCAGCGGGGACATGTCGTACAATGAGCAGTTCTTC. The rearrangement links TRBV5-4 to TRBJ2-1, with TRBD1 as a possible D gene (6 bases). V lost 4 bases and J 4 bases, leaving 12 bases between the germline ends. This CDR3 contains 14 residues. The germline gives CDR1 SGHNT, CDR2 YYREEE (reference sequence).

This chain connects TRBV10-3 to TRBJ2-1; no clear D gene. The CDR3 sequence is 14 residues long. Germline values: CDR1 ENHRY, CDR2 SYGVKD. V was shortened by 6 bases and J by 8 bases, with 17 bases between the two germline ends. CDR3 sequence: CAIRVSVGIYEQFF. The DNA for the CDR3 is TGTGCCATCAGGGTTTCCGTTGGTATCTATGAGCAGTTCTTC.

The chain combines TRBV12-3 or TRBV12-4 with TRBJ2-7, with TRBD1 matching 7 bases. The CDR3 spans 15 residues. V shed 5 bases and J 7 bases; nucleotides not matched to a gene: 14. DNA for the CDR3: TGTGCCAGCAGTCAGTTAGGGGGCGGCTCGCGGGAGCAGTACTTC. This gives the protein CASSQLGGGSREQYF.

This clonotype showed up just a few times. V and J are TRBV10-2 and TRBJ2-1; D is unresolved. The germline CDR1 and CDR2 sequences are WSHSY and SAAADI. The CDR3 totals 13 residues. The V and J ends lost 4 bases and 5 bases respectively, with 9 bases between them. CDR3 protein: CASSAIRNNEQFF. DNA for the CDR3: TGCGCCAGCAGTGCCATCCGGAACAATGAGCAGTTCTTC.

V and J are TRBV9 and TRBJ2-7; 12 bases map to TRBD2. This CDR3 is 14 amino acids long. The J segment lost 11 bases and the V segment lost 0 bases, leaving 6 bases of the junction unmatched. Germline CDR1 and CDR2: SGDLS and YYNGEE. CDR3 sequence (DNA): TGTGCCAGCAGCGTAGGACTAGCGGGAGAAGAGGAGTACTTC. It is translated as CASSVGLAGEEEYF.

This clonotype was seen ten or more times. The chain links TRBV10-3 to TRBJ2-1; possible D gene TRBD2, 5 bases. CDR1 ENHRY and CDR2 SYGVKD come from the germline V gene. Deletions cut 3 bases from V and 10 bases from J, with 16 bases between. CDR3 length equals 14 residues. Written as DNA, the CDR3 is TGTGCCATCAGTGACGTCGGGGTTGGCGGAGAGCAGTTCTTC. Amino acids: CAISDVGVGGEQFF.

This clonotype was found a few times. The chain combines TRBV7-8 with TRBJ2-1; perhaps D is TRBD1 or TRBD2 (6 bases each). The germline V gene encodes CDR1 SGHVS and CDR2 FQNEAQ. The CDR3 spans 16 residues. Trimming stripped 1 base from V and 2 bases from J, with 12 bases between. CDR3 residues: CASSLGGDKAYNEQFF. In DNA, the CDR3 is TGTGCCAGCAGCTTAGGGGGGGACAAAGCCTACAATGAGCAGTTCTTC. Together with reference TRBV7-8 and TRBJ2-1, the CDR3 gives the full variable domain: GAGVSQSPRYKVAKRGQDVALRCDPISGHVSLFWYQQALGQGPEFLTYFQNEAQLDKSGLPSDRFFAERPEGSVSTLKIQRTQQEDSAVYLCASSLGGDKAYNEQFFGPGTRLTVL.